This T cell receptor (beta chain) came from a study of lymphopenia after photon versus proton radiotherapy. Sequenced by immunoSEQ multiplex PCR; TCRdb stores in-frame clones only, minus some. The data show tens of thousands of clones, around 84% seen once. The count of this clone is one. Its cognate antigen is unknown. With 3 bases removed from V and 6 bases from J, the gap between germline ends came to 6 bases. The germline V gene encodes CDR1 SGHTA and CDR2 FQGNSA. This CDR3 has 12 amino acids. Points from the study as a whole: Relative stability marked proton patients; photon patients lost diversity and naive cells.

The input for sequencing was peripheral blood, taken from a patient treated with proton-based radiotherapy. The chain has TRBV7-2 and TRBJ1-5; D gene ambiguous. The TCR sequence derives from a woman aged 70 to 79 with pancreatic cancer. Some clones in this sample may be carry-over from other donors' samples. The CDR3 DNA is TGTGCCAGCAGCTTTGTGGGTCAGCCCCAGCATTTT. Translation gives CASSFVGQPQHF.